This is a list of T cell receptor beta chains from one sample in a study of shared clonotypes between healthy human individuals. Clones were read by immunoSEQ multiplex PCR, and TCRdb kept only the in-frame ones, dropping some. The table records fewer than 1.8 million clones, approximately 98.5% of them present only once. Sequencing was carried out using naive CD4+ T cells sorted from blood. The receptors shown here come from a man under 40 in good health. The CDR3 runs from the conserved cysteine through the conserved F or W. The order of the fields is CDR3 DNA, CDR3 protein, CDR3 length, D gene, V gene, J gene, clone size. D genes are given only for firm matches. The size field is filled for only some rows; it gives once, few, many or a size class.

CDR3nt: TGTGCCAGCAGAACCGACTCCACAGATACGCAGTATTTT
CDR3aa: CASRTDSTDTQYF
len: 13
d_gene: -
v_gene: TRBV2
j_gene: TRBJ2-3
abundance: -

CDR3nt: TGTGCCAGCAGGCGGGACGGGAACACCGGGGAGCTGTTTTTT
CDR3aa: CASRRDGNTGELFF
len: 14
d_gene: -
v_gene: TRBV2
j_gene: TRBJ2-2
abundance: -

CDR3nt: TGTGCCTGGGGCCGGTGGGCCTTC
CDR3aa: CAWGRWAF
len: 8
d_gene: -
v_gene: TRBV30
j_gene: TRBJ1-2
abundance: -

CDR3nt: TGTGCCAGCAGCTTAGGTTGGGAGGGGGCGACAGATACGCAGTATTTT
CDR3aa: CASSLGWEGATDTQYF
len: 16
d_gene: -
v_gene: TRBV11-3
j_gene: TRBJ2-3
abundance: once

CDR3nt: TGTGCCAGTAGCGATGGGACAGGGGTTTGGAACATTCAGTACTTC
CDR3aa: CASSDGTGVWNIQYF
len: 15
d_gene: TRBD1
v_gene: TRBV19
j_gene: TRBJ2-4
abundance: -

CDR3nt: TGTGCCAGCAGCTTATACGGGAATGAGCAGTTCTTC
CDR3aa: CASSLYGNEQFF
len: 12
d_gene: -
v_gene: TRBV7-9
j_gene: TRBJ2-1
abundance: -

CDR3nt: TGTGCCAGCGGGGGGCAGGCGAACACCGGGGAGCTGTTTTTT
CDR3aa: CASGGQANTGELFF
len: 14
d_gene: -
v_gene: TRBV2
j_gene: TRBJ2-2
abundance: -

CDR3nt: TGTGCCAGCAGCGACTACTCGAGCTCCTACAATGAGCAGTTCTTC
CDR3aa: CASSDYSSSYNEQFF
len: 15
d_gene: -
v_gene: TRBV7-2
j_gene: TRBJ2-1
abundance: -

CDR3nt: TGCGCCAGCAGCGGGACAGGCCTAAACACCGGGGAGCTGTTTTTT
CDR3aa: CASSGTGLNTGELFF
len: 15
d_gene: TRBD1
v_gene: TRBV5-1
j_gene: TRBJ2-2
abundance: -

CDR3nt: TGTGCCAGCAGTGATTCGACCCCTTTCAATGAGCAGTTCTTC
CDR3aa: CASSDSTPFNEQFF
len: 14
d_gene: -
v_gene: TRBV6-1
j_gene: TRBJ2-1
abundance: -

CDR3nt: TGTGCCAGTAGCCCGACATTACCCCTATATAGCAATCAGCCCCAGCATTTT
CDR3aa: CASSPTLPLYSNQPQHF
len: 17
d_gene: -
v_gene: TRBV19
j_gene: TRBJ1-5
abundance: -

CDR3nt: TGTGCCAGCAGCTCGACAGCGGACAATTACAATGAGCAGTTCTTC
CDR3aa: CASSSTADNYNEQFF
len: 15
d_gene: -
v_gene: TRBV5-6
j_gene: TRBJ2-1
abundance: once

CDR3nt: TGTGCCAGCAGTTTACTAAACCGGAAGGAAGCTTTCTTT
CDR3aa: CASSLLNRKEAFF
len: 13
d_gene: -
v_gene: TRBV27
j_gene: TRBJ1-1
abundance: -

CDR3nt: TGTGCCAGCAGTCCCAGGACTACCTACACAGATACGCAGTATTTT
CDR3aa: CASSPRTTYTDTQYF
len: 15
d_gene: -
v_gene: TRBV28
j_gene: TRBJ2-3
abundance: -